These T cell receptor beta chains were read from a single sample in a study of radiation and T cells in renal cell carcinoma. This table comes from immunoSEQ multiplex PCR, and its TCRdb copy is limited to in-frame clones, with some not included. The table records roughly 100,000 clones, 75% to 90% of them present only once. The input for sequencing was blood, taken from a patient whose treatment included radiotherapy and nephrectomy. Every receptor here comes from a man aged 45-65 years with renal cell carcinoma. CDR3s include the opening cysteine and the closing phenylalanine or tryptophan. The D gene is left open where the match is weak. Clone size appears in some rows only: once, few, many, or a class for an expanded clone.

v_call	d_call	j_call	clone_size	cdr3_aa	cdr3_nt
TRBV10-2	TRBD2	TRBJ2-3	.	CASSALAGGTDTQYF	TGCGCCAGCAGTGCCCTAGCGGGGGGCACAGATACGCAGTATTTT
TRBV2	.	TRBJ1-6	.	CASRTGVNNSPLHF	TGTGCCAGCAGGACTGGAGTGAATAATTCACCCCTCCACTTT
TRBV7-9	TRBD2	TRBJ2-7	once	CASRISGSYEQYF	TGTGCCAGCAGGATTAGCGGGAGTTACGAGCAGTACTTC
TRBV4-1	.	TRBJ1-6	.	CASGPGGSNLNSPLHF	TGCGCCAGCGGTCCGGGAGGCTCGAACCTTAATTCACCCCTCCACTTT
TRBV19	.	TRBJ2-7	once	CASSGNLYEQYF	TGTGCCAGTAGTGGCAATCTCTACGAGCAGTACTTC
TRBV2	.	TRBJ1-1	few	CASSDLGDTEAFF	TGTGCCAGCAGTGATCTGGGCGACACTGAAGCTTTCTTT
TRBV4-2	TRBD2	TRBJ2-1	.	CASSQDSGRDYNEQFF	TGTGCCAGCAGCCAAGATAGCGGGCGGGACTACAATGAGCAGTTCTTC
TRBV21-1	.	TRBJ2-3	.	CASSRQTSGRTDTQYF	TGTGCCAGCAGCAGACAGACTAGCGGTCGCACAGATACGCAGTATTTT
TRBV16	.	TRBJ2-6	.	CASSQSDRMGANVLTF	TGTGCCAGCAGCCAATCCGACAGGATGGGGGCCAACGTCCTGACTTTC
TRBV9	.	TRBJ1-1	many	CASSFKGGSVTEAFF	TGTGCCAGCAGCTTCAAAGGGGGATCGGTCACTGAAGCTTTCTTT
TRBV28	.	TRBJ1-3	few	CASTPFSGNTIYF	TGTGCCAGCACGCCCTTCTCTGGAAACACCATATATTTT
TRBV7-6	.	TRBJ2-5	.	CASSRGTASETQYF	TGTGCCAGCAGCCGCGGGACAGCATCAGAGACCCAGTACTTC
TRBV30	TRBD1	TRBJ1-2	.	CAWSAGQGLGYTF	TGTGCCTGGAGTGCGGGACAGGGATTGGGCTACACCTTC
TRBV7-9	.	TRBJ2-3	.	CASSLAGLTPLTDTQYF	TGTGCCAGCAGCTTAGCGGGACTTACGCCCCTCACAGATACGCAGTATTTT
TRBV5-1	.	TRBJ2-7	.	CASSAKVVGREWYEQYF	TGCGCCAGCAGCGCGAAAGTAGTCGGGCGGGAATGGTACGAGCAGTACTTC
TRBV4-3	.	TRBJ2-1	.	CASSQDRTFYNEQFF	TGCGCCAGCAGCCAAGATCGTACGTTTTACAATGAGCAGTTCTTC
TRBV19	TRBD1	TRBJ1-5	.	CASTRDRGFGGSNQPQHF	TGTGCCTCGACCCGGGACAGGGGGTTTGGCGGCTCCAATCAGCCCCAGCATTTT
TRBV10-1	.	TRBJ1-2	.	CASAQGGYTF	TGCGCCAGCGCCCAGGGGGGCTACACCTTC
TRBV19	.	TRBJ1-4	.	CASSSLGAGPNEKLFF	TGTGCCAGTAGTTCTTTAGGTGCAGGACCTAATGAAAAACTGTTTTTT
TRBV6-4	.	TRBJ2-7	once	CASSVGLGGSYEQYF	TGTGCCAGCAGTGTGGGGCTAGGGGGCTCCTACGAGCAGTACTTC
TRBV4-3	TRBD2	TRBJ2-3	.	CASSQEASGGTDTQYF	TGCGCCAGCAGCCAAGAGGCCAGCGGGGGGACAGATACGCAGTATTTT
TRBV7-2	TRBD1	TRBJ2-5	.	CASSHNRGQETQYF	TGTGCCAGCAGCCATAACAGGGGACAAGAGACCCAGTACTTC
TRBV4-1	.	TRBJ2-2	.	CASSHQIGRNTGELFF	TGCGCCAGCAGCCATCAAATAGGACGGAACACCGGGGAGCTGTTTTTT
TRBV25-1	.	TRBJ2-2	.	CASSEGFWGTDTGELFF	TGTGCCAGCAGTGAAGGCTTCTGGGGGACTGACACCGGGGAGCTGTTTTTT
TRBV28	.	TRBJ1-2	.	CASSLLQGSGGYTF	TGTGCCAGCAGTTTGCTCCAGGGGTCGGGTGGCTACACCTTC
TRBV30	.	TRBJ1-2	.	CAWSLGLGYTF	TGTGCCTGGAGTCTAGGGCTTGGCTACACCTTC
TRBV7-9	.	TRBJ2-4	.	CASSLLGRGANF	TGTGCCAGCAGCCTCCTTGGCCGCGGGGCGAACTTC
TRBV5-4	TRBD1	TRBJ2-2	few	CASSTGQGADTGELFF	TGTGCCAGCAGCACGGGACAGGGGGCGGACACCGGGGAGCTGTTTTTT
TRBV10-3	.	TRBJ1-1	.	CAISGHEGTEAFF	TGTGCCATATCAGGCCACGAGGGAACTGAAGCTTTCTTT
TRBV30	.	TRBJ2-5	.	CAHNAGGVETQYF	TGTGCCCACAACGCCGGGGGCGTTGAGACCCAGTACTTC
TRBV14	TRBD1	TRBJ1-6	.	CASSQKGTGGPLHF	TGTGCCAGCAGCCAGAAAGGGACAGGGGGACCCCTCCACTTT
TRBV4-2	TRBD1	TRBJ1-2	.	CASSQDPGQAYGYTF	TGTGCCAGCAGCCAAGATCCGGGACAGGCCTATGGCTACACCTTC
TRBV2	TRBD2	TRBJ2-5	.	CASRGTSGAETQYF	TGTGCCAGCAGGGGGACTAGCGGCGCGGAGACCCAGTACTTC
TRBV2	.	TRBJ1-2	.	CASSEGGAGGYTF	TGTGCCAGCAGTGAAGGGGGGGCGGGAGGCTACACCTTC
TRBV28	.	TRBJ1-6	.	CASREGLSNSPLHF	TGTGCCAGCAGAGAGGGACTCTCGAATTCACCCCTCCACTTT
TRBV5-4	TRBD2	TRBJ2-3	.	CASSPGTSGGYDTQYF	TGTGCCAGCAGCCCCGGGACTAGCGGGGGGTACGATACGCAGTATTTT
TRBV27	TRBD1	TRBJ2-7	.	CASKLRGQESYEQYF	TGTGCCAGCAAGCTCCGCGGACAGGAGTCCTACGAGCAGTACTTC
TRBV7-8	.	TRBJ1-1	.	CASSLAEGGYYEAFF	TGTGCCAGCAGCTTAGCGGAAGGGGGTTACTATGAAGCTTTCTTT
TRBV19	.	TRBJ1-1	.	CASSISIVFGVNTEAFF	TGTGCCAGTAGTATTTCGATTGTGTTTGGGGTGAACACTGAAGCTTTCTTT
TRBV5-4	.	TRBJ1-2	.	CASSWKGVSYGYTF	TGTGCCAGCAGCTGGAAAGGGGTAAGCTATGGCTACACCTTC
TRBV27	TRBD1	TRBJ2-1	.	CASSPRRQGVHEQFF	TGTGCCAGCAGTCCCCGCCGACAGGGGGTCCATGAGCAGTTCTTC
TRBV4-3	TRBD2	TRBJ2-2	few	CASSPRTSGGEDLTGELFF	TGCGCCAGCAGCCCGCGGACTAGCGGGGGGGAAGACCTCACCGGGGAGCTGTTTTTT
TRBV21-1	.	TRBJ1-6	.	CASRQAMLHIHHNSPLHF	TGTGCCAGCAGACAAGCGATGCTACACATACATCATAATTCACCCCTCCACTTT
TRBV19	.	TRBJ1-4	.	CASSTGSANEKLFF	TGTGCCAGTAGCACAGGGTCAGCTAATGAAAAACTGTTTTTT
TRBV30	.	TRBJ1-6	.	CAWSGRTSTPLHF	TGTGCCTGGAGTGGACGGACATCTACACCCCTCCACTTT
TRBV7-2	TRBD2	TRBJ2-3	.	CASSPRTSGPTQYF	TGTGCCAGCAGCCCTCGGACTAGCGGGCCTACGCAGTATTTT
TRBV28	TRBD1	TRBJ1-2	.	CASSPSQGASLHGYTF	TGTGCCAGCAGTCCATCTCAGGGGGCGTCCCTTCATGGCTACACCTTC
TRBV27	.	TRBJ1-5	once	CASSFEGGGRQPQHF	TGTGCCAGCAGTTTTGAAGGGGGAGGACGTCAGCCCCAGCATTTT
TRBV5-1	.	TRBJ1-1	.	CASSAGPEGWDTEAFF	TGCGCCAGCAGCGCGGGACCAGAGGGATGGGACACTGAAGCTTTCTTT
TRBV5-1	TRBD2	TRBJ2-7	.	CASRRESHYEQYF	TGCGCCAGCAGGCGGGAGTCCCACTACGAGCAGTACTTC
TRBV5-1	TRBD1	TRBJ2-3	.	CASRTGYTDTQYF	TGCGCCAGCCGGACAGGCTACACAGATACGCAGTATTTT
TRBV29-1	TRBD2	TRBJ2-7	.	CSVISGTIYEQYF	TGCAGCGTCATTAGCGGGACGATCTACGAGCAGTACTTC
TRBV9	.	TRBJ2-5	.	CASSLRTNQETQYF	TGTGCCAGCAGCCTAAGGACGAATCAAGAGACCCAGTACTTC
TRBV7-9	TRBD2	TRBJ2-1	.	CASSPLWTSGGAYNEQFF	TGTGCCAGCAGCCCCCTTTGGACTAGCGGGGGGGCCTACAATGAGCAGTTCTTC
TRBV18	TRBD1	TRBJ1-4	.	CASSLDRGQLFF	TGTGCCAGCTCACTAGACAGGGGTCAACTGTTTTTT